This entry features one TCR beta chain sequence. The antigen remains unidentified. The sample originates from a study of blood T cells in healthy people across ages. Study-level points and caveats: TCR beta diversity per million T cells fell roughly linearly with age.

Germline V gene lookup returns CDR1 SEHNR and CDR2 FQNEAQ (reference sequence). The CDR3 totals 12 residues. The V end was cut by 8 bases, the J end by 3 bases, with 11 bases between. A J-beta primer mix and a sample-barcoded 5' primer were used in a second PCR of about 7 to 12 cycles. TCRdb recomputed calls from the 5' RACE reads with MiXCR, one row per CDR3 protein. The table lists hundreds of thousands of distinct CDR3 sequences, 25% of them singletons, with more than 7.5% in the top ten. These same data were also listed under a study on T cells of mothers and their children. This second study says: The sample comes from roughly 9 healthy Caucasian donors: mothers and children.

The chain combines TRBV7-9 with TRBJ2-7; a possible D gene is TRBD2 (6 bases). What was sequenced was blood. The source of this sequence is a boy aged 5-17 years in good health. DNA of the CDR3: TGTGCCAGCGACGACGGGGGCTACGAGCAGTACTTC. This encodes CASDDGGYEQYF.